This T cell receptor beta chain was profiled in a study of blood T cell repertoires in COVID-19. Per the study methods: Nucleated cell number was recorded as an estimate derived from reference gene primer amplification. Using immunoSEQ multiplex PCR, the repertoire was profiled, and TCRdb retains in-frame clones only, with some absent. V and J calls and clone size are those listed in that table; D and trimming were worked out from the DNA. The table shows approximately 490,000 clones, with approximately 86% occurring only once. The sequence was collected from a woman aged 60-70 years who had recovered from COVID-19. The sequenced sample consisted of PBMCs or T cells enriched from blood (not recorded which).

The CDR3 reads CASSQGLAGGLYNEQFF. Here the CDR3 DNA reads TGTGCCAGCAGCCAGGGCCTAGCGGGGGGCCTATACAATGAGCAGTTCTTC. The chain employs TRBV3-1 (or the pseudogene TRBV3-2) and TRBJ2-1, with 11 nucleotides matching TRBD2. With V trimmed by 3 bases and J by 4 bases, 8 bases remained unmatched. This CDR3 comprises 17 residues. The germline V gene has CDR1 LGHDT and CDR2 YNNKEL (reference sequence).